This T cell receptor (beta chain) was identified during a study of OX40 agonist ivuxolimab in advanced cancers. Across the study: Participants could have had prior anti-PD-1, anti-PD-L1 or anti-CTLA-4 therapy, and approximately 40% had some. Study-level findings and limits: CD8+ T cells showed, on average, more clonal expansion than CD4+ cells. Clonal expansion among partial responders at 0.1-3.0 mg/kg ranked near the lowest.

Germline V gene sequence: CDR1 SGHTA, CDR2 FQGNSA. The CDR3 contains 12 residues. Produced via immunoSEQ multiplex PCR; TCRdb's table is partial and in-frame only. Found here are tens of thousands of clones, roughly 86% of them singletons; the top ten hold more than 3%. About this clone itself: What it binds is not known. A read error may produce the germline difference seen at one junction end.

The receptor's source is an adult with an advanced solid tumor such as melanoma, head and neck, liver or kidney cancer. The V gene is TRBV7-2, the J gene TRBJ1-4, with D perhaps TRBD1 (5 bases). The source material was CD4+ or CD8+ T cells sorted from blood, sampled in a trial of the OX40 agonist ivuxolimab. This CDR3 reads CASSTQGSPPKF. CDR3 DNA sequence: TGTGCCAGCAGCACCCAGGGCTCCCCCCCAAAATTT.